This TCR beta chain was profiled in a study of regulatory T cells in long-lasting Graves disease. Time point given: newly diagnosed GD, antithyroid drugs for less than 3 months. Extracted RNA from PBMCs served as the source of the TCR library. Graves' disease diagnosis was established per American Thyroid Association guidelines. This clonotype has a handful of counts. What it recognizes is unknown. Notes on the study in general: TCR diversity was lower in persistent than newly diagnosed Graves' disease.

The CDR3 is 14 residues long. V lost 1 base to trimming and J lost 2 bases, with 11 bases between them. Germline CDR1 is DFQATT and CDR2 is SNEGSKA (reference sequence). Both iRepertoire HTBI primers and Arm-PCR of CDR3 regions were used to build the TCR beta libraries. TCRdb re-derived calls from the multiplex PCR reads in MiXCR, one entry per CDR3 protein. The sample consists of some 340,000 distinct CDR3 sequences, 10% to 15% of them appearing once. These data were also filed under a second study, of T cells in Graves' hyperthyroidism and ophthalmopathy. This second report adds: Patients aged 18 to 65 had newly diagnosed hyperthyroidism that had lasted under 2 months. HTBI primers were the set used in a first-round RT-PCR of the TCR CDR3.

This clonotype was obtained from a woman between 18 and 30 years old with Graves disease. The chain is built from TRBV20-1 and TRBJ1-1; tentative D call: TRBD1 (5 bases). The sample consisted of peripheral blood mononuclear cells (PBMCs), taken at new diagnosis, from a patient treated with antithyroid drugs. The CDR3 here is CSARVGLYNTEAFF. CDR3 bases: TGCAGTGCTAGAGTGGGACTGTACAACACTGAAGCTTTCTTT.